These 22 T cell receptor beta chains came from one sample sequenced in a study of early stage breast cancer tumors. Clones were sequenced by immunoSEQ multiplex PCR, and TCRdb holds only the in-frame ones, with some missing. The table shows 45,000 to 60,000 clones, with 75% to 95% occurring only once. The specimen sequenced was blood. These receptor sequences come from a person aged 65 to 85 with breast cancer.

This sequence joins TRBV7-9 and TRBJ1-2; TRBD1 agrees at 8 bases. V was clipped by 6 bases and J by 2 bases; unmatched bases: 5. Germline V CDR1 and CDR2: SEHNR, FQNEAQ (reference sequence). The CDR3 is made up of 14 amino acids. This chain's CDR3 is CASRPTGANYGYTF. The CDR3 region has the DNA TGTGCCAGCAGACCGACAGGGGCCAACTATGGCTACACCTTC.

The chain carries TRBV7-3 and TRBJ2-5; 9 nucleotides line up with TRBD1. The V segment lost 5 bases and the J segment 5 bases; nucleotides outside the gene matches: 9. CDR1 and CDR2 from the germline V gene are SGHTA and FQGTGA. This CDR3 spans 15 amino acids. The CDR3, as DNA: TGTGCCAGCAGCCCTTGGACAGGGGTGGGGGAGACCCAGTACTTC. It translates to CASSPWTGVGETQYF.

This chain uses TRBV25-1 with TRBJ2-7, with D perhaps TRBD2 (5 bases). Trimming stripped 6 bases from V and 2 bases from J, with 11 bases between. Germline V lookup: CDR1 MGHDK, CDR2 SYGVNS. There are 13 residues in the CDR3. CDR3 in amino acids: CASRGAVTYEQYF. The CDR3 coding sequence is TGTGCCAGCAGGGGAGCGGTTACCTACGAGCAGTACTTC.

In this sample, this clone turned up a few times. This sequence joins TRBV6-5 and TRBJ2-5; D is possibly TRBD1 (7 bases). This CDR3 has 14 amino acids. The germline V and J ends were trimmed by 4 bases and 4 bases, with 13 bases remaining between them. The germline V gene has CDR1 MNHEY and CDR2 SVGAGI. CDR3 coding DNA: TGTGCCAGCAGTTCAGGGGGAGGTGTAGAGACCCAGTACTTC. Protein: CASSSGGGVETQYF.

This clone was picked up a small number of times. The V call is TRBV9, the J call TRBJ1-1; D is unresolved. The CDR3 loop spans 9 amino acids. Trimming cost V 7 bases and J 11 bases, with 9 bases left between them. Germline CDR1 is SGDLS and CDR2 is YYNGEE. CDR3: CASPLGAFF. The CDR3, as DNA: TGTGCCAGCCCTCTCGGGGCTTTCTTT.

The V and J genes are TRBV19 and TRBJ1-5, with unresolved D. CDR1 LNHDA and CDR2 SQIVND come from the germline V gene (reference sequence). The CDR3 totals 15 residues. Trimming took 3 bases from V and 2 from J, leaving 11 bases between them. CDR3 sequence: CASSIQQEGNQPQHF. For the CDR3, the DNA is TGTGCCAGTAGTATCCAGCAGGAAGGCAATCAGCCCCAGCATTTT.

The chain recombines TRBV7-3 with TRBJ1-6; maybe TRBD1 (6 bases). V lost 5 bases and J 6 bases, leaving 14 bases between the germline ends. The germline gives CDR1 SGHTA, CDR2 FQGTGA. There are 15 residues in the CDR3. As DNA, the CDR3 is TGTGCCAGCAGCGCCTCGGGCAGGGGTAATTCACCCCTCCACTTT. Its protein is CASSASGRGNSPLHF. The full variable domain, completed using reference TRBV7-3 and TRBJ1-6, is GAGVSQTPSNKVTEKGKYVELRCDPISGHTALYWYRQSLGQGPEFLIYFQGTGAADDSGLPNDRFFAVRPEGSVSTLKIQRTERGDSAVYLCASSASGRGNSPLHFGNGTRLTVT.

This chain links TRBV6-1 with TRBJ2-1, with D unresolved. Looked up from germline, CDR1 is MNHNS and CDR2 is SASEGT. Trimming shortened V by 5 bases and J by 4 bases, and 6 bases separated the two germline ends. CDR3 length equals 12 residues. For the CDR3, the DNA is TGTGCCAGCAGTCCTAGATACAATGAGCAGTTCTTC. Its translation: CASSPRYNEQFF.

The chain has TRBV9 and TRBJ2-3; the D is unclear. There are 15 residues in the CDR3. Trimming shortened V by 0 bases and J by 3 bases, and 11 bases separated the two germline ends. CDR1 and CDR2 from the germline V gene are SGDLS and YYNGEE. The CDR3 region has the DNA TGTGCCAGCAGCGTAGGTCGGTACGGGACAGATACGCAGTATTTT. Amino acids: CASSVGRYGTDTQYF.

The V gene is TRBV11-1, the J gene TRBJ2-1; D is ambiguous. Germline CDR1 and CDR2: SGHAT and FQDESV (reference sequence). CDR3 length: 15 residues. Deletions cut 1 base from V and 0 bases from J, with 7 bases between. The CDR3 coding sequence is TGTGCCAGCAGCTTAGGACTTTCCTCCTACAATGAGCAGTTCTTC. Translation gives CASSLGLSSYNEQFF.

The chain is built from TRBV14 and TRBJ2-7; 12 bases are a match to TRBD1. After removal of 4 bases from V and 4 bases from J, the junction contained 5 bases not matched to a gene. The CDR3 length is 15 residues. The germline V gene has CDR1 SGHDN and CDR2 FVKESK. CDR3 protein: CASSPGTGGLYEQYF. The CDR3 DNA reads TGTGCCAGCAGCCCCGGGACAGGGGGCTTGTACGAGCAGTACTTC. The variable domain in full, with the rest retrieved from reference TRBV14 and TRBJ2-7, is EAGVTQFPSHSVIEKGQTVTLRCDPISGHDNLYWYRRVMGKEIKFLLHFVKESKQDESGMPNNRFLAERTGGTYSTLKVQPAELEDSGVYFCASSPGTGGLYEQYFGPGTRLTVT.

This sequence joins TRBV2 and TRBJ2-3; 8 positions match TRBD2. CDR3 length: 15 amino acids. Germline CDR1 SNHLY, CDR2 FYNNEI. J gave up 5 bases and V 5 bases, and 9 bases lay outside the gene matches. The CDR3 spells CASSPRGDQGDTQYF. CDR3 bases: TGTGCCAGCAGTCCGCGGGGGGACCAGGGAGATACGCAGTATTTT.

The V and J genes are TRBV7-8 and TRBJ2-3; 8 bases map to TRBD1. CDR1 and CDR2 from the germline V gene are SGHVS and FQNEAQ. Trimming at V came to 3 bases and at J to 0 bases, leaving 2 bases not matched to a gene. The length of the CDR3 is 15 residues. The CDR3 region is CASSFRGRSTDTQYF. DNA of the CDR3: TGTGCCAGCAGCTTCAGGGGGCGAAGCACAGATACGCAGTATTTT.

A few counts support this clone. The final CDR3 position lacks the conserved phenylalanine or tryptophan, pointing to a likely read error. The limits of the CDR3 on the DNA are not certain, so only TCRdb's listed CDR3 is given. The genes are TRBV10-1 and TRBJ2-7; whether TRBD1, the table's D call, matches the DNA was not checked. Inclusive of both ends, the CDR3 amounts to 9 amino acids. Germline lookup yields CDR1 WNHNN and CDR2 SYGVQD (reference sequence). CDR3 in amino acids: CASREVQGL.

The V gene is TRBV6-1, the J gene TRBJ2-7, with TRBD2 identical over 9 bases. Germline values: CDR1 MNHNS, CDR2 SASEGT. The length of the CDR3 is 15 residues. V was clipped by 5 bases and J by 3 bases; unmatched bases: 8. Here the CDR3 reads CASSPRAGGLYEQYF. CDR3 in DNA: TGTGCCAGCAGTCCGCGAGCGGGAGGCCTCTACGAGCAGTACTTC.

The chain employs TRBV6-1 and TRBJ1-4; D may be TRBD1 (6 bases). V shed 6 bases and J shed 0 bases, with 8 bases lying between them. CDR3 length: 14 amino acids. CDR1 is MNHNS and CDR2 is SASEGT in the germline V gene. In DNA form, the CDR3 reads TGTGCCAGCAGGGCAGGGGCAACTAATGAAAAACTGTTTTTT. Translation gives CASRAGATNEKLFF.

V usage is TRBV5-6 and J usage is TRBJ2-7, with a weak D call TRBD1 (6 bases). The CDR3 is 14 residues long. V shed 6 bases and J shed 1 base, with 14 bases lying between them. Germline loops: CDR1 SGHDT, CDR2 YYEEEE. The CDR3 here is CASTKRQGSYEQYF. DNA of the CDR3: TGTGCCAGCACGAAACGTCAGGGGTCCTACGAGCAGTACTTC.

The V call is TRBV30, the J call TRBJ2-5; TRBD2 is a possible D gene (5 bases). The V end was cut by 4 bases, the J end by 4 bases, with 10 bases between. The germline V gene has CDR1 GTSNPN and CDR2 SVGIG (reference sequence). The CDR3 has 12 amino acids. The chain's CDR3 is CAWMTTTETQYF. Here the CDR3 DNA reads TGTGCCTGGATGACTACGACAGAGACCCAGTACTTC.

The chain joins TRBV7-9 to TRBJ1-2, with D perhaps TRBD1 (5 bases). The V gene's germline CDR1 is SEHNR and CDR2 FQNEAQ (reference sequence). Trimming pared 4 bases from V and 2 bases from J, leaving 11 bases between. The CDR3 loop spans 14 amino acids. The CDR3 loop reads CASSSQTDNYGYTF. CDR3 DNA sequence: TGTGCCAGCAGCTCCCAGACAGACAACTATGGCTACACCTTC.

The V call is TRBV10-2, the J call TRBJ2-7; D call uncertain. The CDR3 has 13 amino acids. The V end lost 2 bases, the J end lost 5 bases, and 10 bases lay between the germline ends. Germline V lookup: CDR1 WSHSY, CDR2 SAAADI. CDR3 coding DNA: TGCGCCAGCAGTGAGGCAGGATTCCACGAGCAGTACTTC. This codes for CASSEAGFHEQYF.

The chain links TRBV5-5 to TRBJ2-5, with 7 positions matching TRBD1. J gave up 4 bases and V 6 bases, and 9 bases lay outside the gene matches. The CDR3 covers 14 residues. Germline V gives CDR1 SGHKS, CDR2 YYEKEE (reference sequence). The DNA for the CDR3 is TGTGCCAGCACCCGGGACAGCTTTTCAGAGACCCAGTACTTC. This encodes CASTRDSFSETQYF. The whole variable domain, filled in from reference TRBV5-5 and TRBJ2-5, reads DAGVTQSPTHLIKTRGQQVTLRCSPISGHKSVSWYQQVLGQGPQFIFQYYEKEERGRGNFPDRFSARQFPNYSSELNVNALLLGDSALYLCASTRDSFSETQYFGPGTRLLVL.

The chain recombines TRBV5-4 with TRBJ2-1, with TRBD1 matching over 8 bases. Trimming at V came to 0 bases and at J to 10 bases, leaving 6 bases not matched to a gene. CDR1 SGHNT and CDR2 YYREEE come from the germline V gene (reference sequence). CDR3 length equals 14 residues. The CDR3 loop reads CASSLDQGATEQFF. The CDR3 DNA reads TGTGCCAGCAGCTTGGATCAGGGGGCGACCGAGCAGTTCTTC.